Below, 17 T cell receptor beta chains from the same sample are listed, as sequenced in a study of CD8+ T cells in alopecia areata. Indicated treatment: oral pan-JAK inhibitor, 5-10 mg twice daily. RNA extraction and reverse transcription yielded cDNA as sequencing template. The table came from immunoSEQ multiplex PCR; TCRdb's copy has only in-frame clones and leaves some out. The sample has under 250,000 clones, under 70% seen once. Material: CD4+ T cells sorted from blood, obtained between weeks 43 and 45, from a patient treated with tofacitinib. The receptor source for this set is a human donor with alopecia areata.

The chain recombines TRBV7-2 with TRBJ2-7; D possibly corresponds to TRBD1 (5 bases). Per the germline V gene, CDR1 is SGHTA and CDR2 is FQGNSA. The length of the CDR3 is 13 residues. The ends were cut back, 5 bases at V and 5 bases at J, with 13 bases in the middle. This CDR3 reads CASSPTPRDEQYF. The CDR3 DNA is TGTGCCAGCAGCCCGACCCCCAGGGACGAGCAGTACTTC.

V gene TRBV11-3 combines with J gene TRBJ1-1; 7 nucleotides agree with TRBD1. CDR1 and CDR2 from the germline V gene are SGHNT and YENEEA. Trimming took 6 bases from V and 5 from J; bases not matched to a gene: 9. The CDR3 has 14 residues. The CDR3 sequence: CASRRTTGVTEAFF. CDR3 nucleotides: TGTGCCAGCAGACGTACCACAGGGGTAACTGAAGCTTTCTTT. The full variable domain, rest sourced from reference TRBV11-3 and TRBJ1-1, is EAGVVQSPRYKIIEKKQPVAFWCNPISGHNTLYWYLQNLGQGPELLIRYENEEAVDDSQLPKDRFSAERLKGVDSTLKIQPAELGDSAVYLCASRRTTGVTEAFFGQGTRLTVV.

The chain uses TRBV9 and TRBJ2-3; no firm D call. Germline-derived CDR1 and CDR2 are SGDLS and YYNGEE. The V gene lost 0 bases and the J gene lost 1 base, with 9 bases spanning the gap. The CDR3 consists of 15 residues. CDR3 residues: CASSVDSGGTDTQYF. CDR3 nucleotide sequence: TGTGCCAGCAGCGTAGATAGTGGCGGCACAGATACGCAGTATTTT.

This clone came up a few times. This chain uses TRBV27 with TRBJ1-2; unclear D gene. Germline V gene sequence: CDR1 MNHEY, CDR2 SMNVEV (reference sequence). Trimming cost V 6 bases and J 5 bases, with 10 bases left between them. The CDR3 extends over 12 amino acids. The CDR3 sequence is CASSSPLYGYTF. The CDR3 DNA sequence: TGTGCCAGCAGCTCACCGTTATATGGCTACACCTTC.

This chain links TRBV29-1 with TRBJ2-3, with D perhaps matching TRBD1 or TRBD2 (5 bases each). The CDR3 has 14 amino acids. The V end lost 2 bases, the J end lost 0 bases, and 9 bases lay between the germline ends. Per germline, CDR1 SQVTM and CDR2 ANQGSEA. Here the CDR3 reads CSVEPGRSTDTQYF. The CDR3 coding sequence is TGCAGCGTTGAACCGGGGCGGAGCACAGATACGCAGTATTTT.

This rearrangement joins TRBV30 to TRBJ2-5, with D perhaps matching TRBD2 (7 bases). This CDR3 has 14 amino acids. Germline loops: CDR1 GTSNPN, CDR2 SVGIG (reference sequence). Trimming cost V 5 bases and J 5 bases, with 18 bases left between them. The CDR3 sequence: CAWLKGGAGETQYF. Written as DNA, the CDR3 is TGTGCCTGGCTTAAAGGGGGGGCCGGCGAGACCCAGTACTTC.

This clone was picked up one time. The chain uses TRBV7-3 and TRBJ2-1; TRBD2 agrees at 10 bases. The CDR3 contains 11 residues. Germline V gives CDR1 SGHTA, CDR2 FQGTGA. Trimming took 5 bases from V and 14 from J; bases not matched to a gene: 3. The CDR3 sequence is CASSGSGGKFF. The CDR3, as DNA: TGTGCCAGCAGCGGTAGCGGGGGGAAGTTCTTC.

V and J are TRBV29-1 and TRBJ1-1; D call uncertain. CDR3 length: 14 amino acids. CDR1 and CDR2 (germline): SQVTM, ANQGSEA. Trimming shortened V by 7 bases and J by 1 base, and 16 bases separated the two germline ends. CDR3 region: CSAQEPFRNTEAFF. CDR3 coding DNA: TGCAGCGCCCAGGAACCCTTCAGGAACACTGAAGCTTTCTTT.

This chain connects TRBV5-1 to TRBJ1-2, with D possibly being TRBD1 (5 bases). V gave up 4 bases and J gave up 4 bases, with 11 bases separating them. CDR1 and CDR2 from the germline V gene are SGHRS and YFSETQ. This CDR3 has 13 residues. The CDR3 loop reads CASSQETAYGYTF. The CDR3 DNA reads as TGCGCCAGCAGCCAAGAGACAGCCTATGGCTACACCTTC.

The CDR3 here is CASSYRGQLNTEAFF. CDR3 nucleotides: TGTGCCAGCAGTTACAGGGGACAGTTGAACACTGAAGCTTTCTTT. The chain links TRBV6-6 to TRBJ1-1; 7 bases agree with TRBD1. V trimming: 2 bases; J trimming: 0 bases; junction bases outside the gene matches: 3. CDR1 MNHNY and CDR2 SVGAGI come from the germline V gene (reference sequence). The CDR3 has 15 residues.

V usage is TRBV10-3 and J usage is TRBJ1-2; TRBD1 might be the D (6 bases). This CDR3 comprises 15 residues. Germline V gene data show CDR1 as ENHRY and CDR2 as SYGVKD. The V end lost 9 bases, the J end lost 2 bases, and 19 bases lay between the germline ends. DNA for the CDR3: TGTGCCATTGGTCGGGGGGCTGGGGAAAACTATGGCTACACCTTC. This codes for CAIGRGAGENYGYTF.

The chain has TRBV10-1 and TRBJ1-5, with D uncertain. The germline CDR1 and CDR2 sequences are WNHNN and SYGVQD (reference sequence). Trimming took off 2 bases at V and 3 bases at J, with 11 bases between the two ends. The CDR3 loop spans 15 amino acids. The chain's CDR3 is CASSEPRLLNQPQHF. The CDR3 nucleotides read TGCGCCAGCAGTGAGCCGCGACTGCTCAATCAGCCCCAGCATTTT.

V usage is TRBV7-9 and J usage is TRBJ1-5, with TRBD1 identical over 8 bases. Trimming at V came to 5 bases and at J to 4 bases, leaving 1 base not matched to a gene. This CDR3 spans 13 amino acids. Germline V gene data show CDR1 as SEHNR and CDR2 as FQNEAQ (reference sequence). Here the CDR3 reads CASSGTGNQPQHF. DNA of the CDR3: TGTGCCAGCAGCGGGACAGGAAATCAGCCCCAGCATTTT.

A remark on this clone: This is likely an artifact of a read error, given a far larger clone one base away. Other DNA variants within this sample encode the same CDR3. The rearrangement uses TRBV5-1 and TRBJ2-1; 11 bases fit TRBD2. The germline V gene has CDR1 SGHRS and CDR2 YFSETQ. This CDR3 contains 15 residues. Trimming at V came to 0 bases and at J to 6 bases, leaving 2 bases not matched to a gene. The CDR3 protein is CASSLGLAGTNEQFF. CDR3 nucleotides: TGCGCCAGCAGCTTGGGACTAGCGGGGACCAATGAGCAGTTCTTC.

CDR3 in DNA: TGTGCCAGCAGCCCACCAGGACAGGGGACAGATACGCAGTATTTT. This translates into CASSPPGQGTDTQYF. The chain employs TRBV5-4 and TRBJ2-3; the match to TRBD1 covers 9 bases. The ends lost 4 bases at V and 3 bases at J; junction bases unmatched: 6. This CDR3 comprises 15 residues. The germline V gene has CDR1 SGHNT and CDR2 YYREEE (reference sequence).

Comments on this clone: The sample contains more than one DNA sequence encoding this CDR3. V usage is TRBV29-1 and J usage is TRBJ2-4; TRBD2 aligns across 7 bases. The CDR3 is 13 amino acids. Germline assignment: CDR1 SQVTM and CDR2 ANQGSEA. With 4 bases clipped from V and 3 bases from J, the junction kept 3 bases outside the gene matches. CDR3: CSVVGGSKNIQYF. In nucleotides, the CDR3 is TGCAGCGTTGTGGGGGGGAGCAAAAACATTCAGTACTTC.

The chain carries TRBV27 and TRBJ1-1; D gene unclear. This CDR3 is built from 12 residues. V was pared by 9 bases and J by 1 base, with 9 bases between. Germline V gene data show CDR1 as MNHEY and CDR2 as SMNVEV (reference sequence). The CDR3 nucleotides read TGTGCCAGTGGGTGGGGGAACACTGAAGCTTTCTTT. This translates into CASGWGNTEAFF.